Following are 17 T cell receptor beta chains from one sample sequenced in a study of Graves' ophthalmopathy and Graves' hyperthyroidism. CDR3 regions of TCR beta were amplified from RNA transcripts. Scientists carried out first-round RT-PCR using HTBI primers and then a second-round multiplex PCR. TCRdb ran MiXCR on the multiplex PCR reads and lists one entry per CDR3 protein. The sample yields about 160,000 distinct CDR3 sequences, just under 40% seen once. Sequencing was carried out using peripheral blood. All receptors derive from a man aged 25-40 years with Graves' ophthalmopathy.

The rearrangement uses TRBV27 and TRBJ2-5; TRBD2 might be the D (5 bases). This CDR3 contains 14 residues. CDR1 MNHEY and CDR2 SMNVEV come from the germline V gene (reference sequence). V was pared by 3 bases and J by 7 bases, with 15 bases between. CDR3 nucleotides: TGTGCCAGCAGTTTCGGACTTCTCTCTGGGACCCAGTACTTC. It yields the protein CASSFGLLSGTQYF.

The J gene is TRBJ1-5, the V gene TRBV28, with 10 bases matching TRBD1. There are 14 residues in the CDR3. Germline values: CDR1 MDHEN, CDR2 SYDVKM. V lost 5 bases to trimming and J lost 9 bases; unmatched junction nucleotides: 7. The CDR3 DNA is TGTGCCAGCAGTCCCGGGACAGGGGTTTCGCCCCAGCATTTT. Its protein is CASSPGTGVSPQHF.

The CDR3 DNA follows: TGTGCCAGTAGTACCACAGCAAACTCCTACGAGCAGTACTTC. This codes for CASSTTANSYEQYF. The V gene is TRBV19, the J gene TRBJ2-7; D uncertain. V lost 4 bases, J lost 0 bases, and 10 bases lay in between. This CDR3 is built from 14 residues. The V gene's germline CDR1 is LNHDA and CDR2 SQIVND (reference sequence).

This clonotype was picked up many times. This rearrangement joins TRBV20-1 to TRBJ2-5; D may be TRBD1 (5 bases). Germline V lookup: CDR1 DFQATT, CDR2 SNEGSKA (reference sequence). The CDR3 is made up of 12 amino acids. Trimming stripped 5 bases from V and 5 bases from J, with 12 bases between. The CDR3 region has the DNA TGCAGTGCTCCAGGGTTGACGGAGACCCAGTACTTC. Its protein product is CSAPGLTETQYF.

In this sample, this clonotype turned up many times. This chain joins TRBV29-1 and TRBJ2-7, with 10 bases that match TRBD1. Germline V CDR1 and CDR2: SQVTM, ANQGSEA. The V and J ends lost 0 bases and 0 bases, in that order; junction bases with no gene match: 14. The CDR3 is 19 amino acids. The CDR3 DNA reads TGCAGCGTTGAAGACATTCGGGACAGGGGCGAACATAGCTCCTACGAGCAGTACTTC. Protein sequence: CSVEDIRDRGEHSSYEQYF.

This clonotype was detected ten times or more. The V and J genes are TRBV7-8 and TRBJ1-1, with D unclear. Looked up from germline, CDR1 is SGHVS and CDR2 is FQNEAQ. This CDR3 is 15 amino acids long. V lost 4 bases, J lost 6 bases, and 18 bases lay in between. The CDR3, as DNA: TGTGCCAGCAGCTCAATTGTAGGGTTTCGCGCTGAAGCTTTCTTT. Protein product: CASSSIVGFRAEAFF.

This chain uses TRBV27 with TRBJ1-1, with D unclear. The CDR3 has 14 amino acids. V lost 3 bases and J 3 bases, leaving 11 bases between the germline ends. Germline CDR1 is MNHEY and CDR2 is SMNVEV (reference sequence). DNA of the CDR3: TGTGCCAGCAGTTTCCGCTCCGGACACACTGAAGCTTTCTTT. It specifies CASSFRSGHTEAFF.

The V and J genes are TRBV6-1 and TRBJ2-7; a weak D match, TRBD2 (5 bases). The CDR3 loop spans 15 amino acids. Germline assignment: CDR1 MNHNS and CDR2 SASEGT. Trimming removed 6 bases from V and 4 bases from J, with 19 bases in between. The CDR3 here is CASSITTLPGYEQYF. CDR3 coding DNA: TGTGCCAGCAGCATTACGACACTGCCGGGATACGAGCAGTACTTC.

For this clonotype: The conserved phenylalanine or tryptophan is not found at the CDR3 terminus, so this likely reflects a read error. J is TRBJ2-7 and V is TRBV27, with D hard to call. The V gene's germline CDR1 is MNHEY and CDR2 SMNVEV (reference sequence). The CDR3 length is 14 residues. V dropped 6 bases and J dropped 2 bases, with 14 bases sitting between them. CDR3 nucleotides: TGTGCCAGCAGCACGGACGGCGATACCTACGAGCAGTACTCC. Its protein product is CASSTDGDTYEQYS.

V is TRBV6-1 and J is TRBJ1-1; D is possibly TRBD1 (5 bases). Trimming shortened V by 1 base and J by 8 bases, and 8 bases separated the two germline ends. CDR1 and CDR2 (germline): MNHNS, SASEGT. The CDR3 extends over 12 amino acids. CDR3 DNA: TGTGCCAGCAGTGAAGGGGGGAGCGAAGCTTTCTTT. Its translation: CASSEGGSEAFF.

This clonotype was detected ten times or more. The J gene is TRBJ2-7, the V gene TRBV5-1; D unclear. The CDR3 has 13 residues. Germline V gene data show CDR1 as SGHRS and CDR2 as YFSETQ. Trimming pared 3 bases from V and 0 bases from J, leaving 7 bases between. The CDR3 DNA reads TGCGCCAGCAGCTCGACCTCCTCCTACGAGCAGTACTTC. It yields the protein CASSSTSSYEQYF.

This clonotype came up many times. The J gene is TRBJ2-5, the V gene TRBV7-2, with D unresolved. Trimming removed 2 bases at V and 5 bases at J, with 12 bases between. From germline, CDR1 is SGHTA and CDR2 FQGNSA. This CDR3 region has 14 residues. CDR3 DNA sequence: TGTGCCAGCAGCTTATCGGGCAGTCTTGAGACCCAGTACTTC. Protein sequence: CASSLSGSLETQYF.

This clonotype was found many times. The CDR3 loop is CAITPGQGAGEQYF. CDR3 nucleotides: TGTGCCATCACGCCGGGTCAGGGGGCTGGTGAGCAGTACTTC. The chain employs TRBV10-3 and TRBJ2-7; TRBD1 matches at 8 bases. V trimming: 7 bases; J trimming: 7 bases; junction bases outside the gene matches: 12. Looked up from germline, CDR1 is ENHRY and CDR2 is SYGVKD. This CDR3 is built from 14 residues.

The sample holds many counts of this clonotype. The V gene is TRBV5-6, the J gene TRBJ1-5; TRBD1 aligns across 10 bases. The CDR3 contains 18 residues. Trimming took 1 base from V and 6 from J; bases not matched to a gene: 13. Per the germline V gene, CDR1 is SGHDT and CDR2 is YYEEEE. CDR3 residues: CASSLTGQGEVNGQPQHF. Written as DNA, the CDR3 is TGTGCCAGCAGCTTGACCGGACAGGGGGAAGTTAATGGTCAGCCCCAGCATTTT.

The CDR3 spells CASSEGTGGYYGYTF. CDR3 nucleotide sequence: TGTGCCAGCAGTGAGGGGACAGGGGGATACTATGGCTACACCTTC. The chain couples TRBV2 to TRBJ1-2, with TRBD1 identical over 11 bases. Trimming at V came to 3 bases and at J to 3 bases, leaving 3 bases not matched to a gene. Per the germline V gene, CDR1 is SNHLY and CDR2 is FYNNEI. CDR3 length equals 15 residues. Using reference TRBV2 and TRBJ1-2 for the parts outside the CDR3, the full variable domain is EPEVTQTPSHQVTQMGQEVILRCVPISNHLYFYWYRQILGQKVEFLVSFYNNEISEKSEIFDDQFSVERPDGSNFTLKIRSTKLEDSAMYFCASSEGTGGYYGYTFGSGTRLTVV.

The V call is TRBV25-1, the J call TRBJ2-7; D is ambiguous. CDR1 and CDR2 from the germline V gene are MGHDK and SYGVNS. With 3 bases removed from V and 3 bases from J, the gap between germline ends came to 9 bases. The CDR3 consists of 13 residues. The CDR3, as DNA: TGTGCCAGCAGTGAGCCGGGCTTCTACGAGCAGTACTTC. Translation gives CASSEPGFYEQYF.

This clonotype was counted ten times or more. The chain combines TRBV6-5 with TRBJ1-5; D ambiguous. V lost 4 bases and J lost 5, with 15 bases in between. This CDR3 comprises 15 residues. CDR1 and CDR2 (germline): MNHEY, SVGAGI. The CDR3 sequence: CASSSGIPVYQPQHF. The CDR3 coding sequence is TGTGCCAGCAGTTCAGGAATACCGGTCTATCAGCCCCAGCATTTT.